These 26 T cell receptor beta chains were all obtained from the same sample, sequenced in a study of cytomegalovirus exposure and HLA in healthy donors. The PCR used 60 Vbeta and 13 Jbeta primers. Sequenced by immunoSEQ multiplex PCR; TCRdb stores in-frame clones only, minus some. This sample has around 86,000 clones, with 7.5% to 8.5% found just once. The specimen sequenced was PBMCs. Receptors were obtained from a man aged 45 to 65 in good health and CMV-seronegative.

The gene calls are TRBV6-6 and TRBJ1-5; D is unclear. The CDR3 loop spans 12 amino acids. Germline V gene lookup returns CDR1 MNHNY and CDR2 SVGAGI (reference sequence). The germline V and J ends were trimmed by 4 bases and 4 bases, with 5 bases remaining between them. The CDR3 reads CASSFPNQPQHF. CDR3 nucleotide sequence: TGTGCCAGCAGTTTCCCGAATCAGCCCCAGCATTTT.

This clone was detected only a few times. This chain uses TRBV5-1 with TRBJ2-2; the D is unclear. This CDR3 is 12 amino acids long. Germline CDR1 is SGHRS and CDR2 is YFSETQ. Trimming cost V 1 base and J 7 bases, with 5 bases left between them. The CDR3 DNA is TGCGCCAGCAGCTTGACAGTCGGGGAGCTGTTTTTT. Translation gives CASSLTVGELFF.

The genes are TRBV27 and TRBJ2-3; D gene uncertain. With 5 bases removed from V and 2 bases from J, the gap between germline ends came to 11 bases. The CDR3 totals 14 residues. Per germline, CDR1 MNHEY and CDR2 SMNVEV (reference sequence). CDR3 sequence: CASSLNWATDTQYF. CDR3 bases: TGTGCCAGCAGTCTCAACTGGGCCACAGATACGCAGTATTTT.

CDR3 protein: CASSLTGAALHF. CDR3 DNA: TGTGCCAGCAGCTTGACAGGGGCGGCCCTCCACTTT. The chain combines TRBV2 with TRBJ1-6; TRBD1 aligns across 8 bases. Germline V gene lookup returns CDR1 SNHLY and CDR2 FYNNEI. Trimming removed 6 bases from V and 14 bases from J; junction bases left unmatched: 6. The CDR3 extends over 12 amino acids.

The chain carries TRBV6-5 and TRBJ1-2, with D uncertain. The V end was cut by 6 bases, the J end by 4 bases, with 9 bases between. Germline values: CDR1 MNHEY, CDR2 SVGAGI. CDR3 size: 12 residues. The DNA for the CDR3 is TGTGCCAGCAGGGTGGAGGCCTATGGCTACACCTTC. This translates into CASRVEAYGYTF.

This clone was recorded a few times. The chain joins TRBV7-8 to TRBJ1-4, with a tentative D call TRBD1 (6 bases). Germline CDR1 SGHVS, CDR2 FQNEAQ. The V and J ends lost 5 bases and 2 bases respectively, with 18 bases between them. This CDR3 contains 17 residues. The CDR3 DNA follows: TGTGCCAGCAGCCAGGACAGCCTTGGCGCTACTAATGAAAAACTGTTTTTT. Translation gives CASSQDSLGATNEKLFF.

CDR3 loop: CASSSRGLALGEQYF. CDR3 coding DNA: TGTGCCAGCAGCTCCCGAGGACTAGCCCTCGGAGAGCAGTACTTC. This chain uses TRBV9 with TRBJ2-7; the match to TRBD2 covers 8 bases. Germline trimming cut 4 bases from V and 7 bases from J; bases unmatched to any gene: 13. The germline V gene encodes CDR1 SGDLS and CDR2 YYNGEE. This CDR3 contains 15 residues.

The chain combines TRBV5-1 with TRBJ1-1, with 7 bases lining up with TRBD1. Per the germline V gene, CDR1 is SGHRS and CDR2 is YFSETQ. The CDR3 consists of 14 residues. With V trimmed by 4 bases and J by 4 bases, 7 bases remained unmatched. CDR3 in amino acids: CASSRGQTSTEAFF. The CDR3, as DNA: TGCGCCAGCAGCAGGGGACAGACGAGCACTGAAGCTTTCTTT.

V gene TRBV27 combines with J gene TRBJ2-1; D is unclear. The V end was cut by 3 bases, the J end by 2 bases, with 11 bases between. This CDR3 has 15 amino acids. CDR1 and CDR2 (germline): MNHEY, SMNVEV (reference sequence). Here the CDR3 reads CASSFSQVTYNEQFF. CDR3 sequence (DNA): TGTGCCAGCAGTTTCTCTCAGGTTACCTACAATGAGCAGTTCTTC.

This sequence joins TRBV6-5 and TRBJ2-2; no firm D call. The CDR3 is 13 amino acids. Germline V lookup: CDR1 MNHEY, CDR2 SVGAGI. Trimming removed 4 bases at V and 7 bases at J, with 10 bases between. The chain's CDR3 is CASSSPLLGELFF. CDR3 in DNA: TGTGCCAGCAGTTCTCCCCTTCTCGGGGAGCTGTTTTTT.

This sequence joins TRBV6-5 and TRBJ1-2; no reliable D call. The germline V gene has CDR1 MNHEY and CDR2 SVGAGI. The V gene lost 2 bases and the J gene lost 7 bases, with 11 bases spanning the gap. The CDR3 runs 13 residues. The CDR3, as DNA: TGTGCCAGCAGTTACGGAGAGTTAGTTGGCTACACCTTC. Translated, it gives CASSYGELVGYTF.

The chain couples TRBV9 to TRBJ2-7; maybe TRBD1 (5 bases). The CDR3 totals 14 residues. From germline, CDR1 is SGDLS and CDR2 YYNGEE. With 0 bases removed from V and 3 bases from J, the gap between germline ends came to 10 bases. The CDR3: CASSVGNRNYEQYF. The CDR3, as DNA: TGTGCCAGCAGCGTAGGAAACAGGAACTACGAGCAGTACTTC.

The rearrangement uses TRBV2 and TRBJ1-2; D not certain. This CDR3 spans 14 amino acids. CDR1 and CDR2 (germline): SNHLY, FYNNEI. Trimming took off 3 bases at V and 5 bases at J, with 13 bases between the two ends. CDR3: CASSDSPGGYGYTF. Here the CDR3 DNA reads TGTGCCAGCAGTGACTCCCCGGGAGGGTATGGCTACACCTTC.

This clone was counted only a few times. The chain couples TRBV28 to TRBJ1-2; 10 bases align to TRBD1. The length of the CDR3 is 13 residues. From germline, CDR1 is MDHEN and CDR2 SYDVKM. Trimming cost V 7 bases and J 5 bases; bases outside gene matches: 4. The DNA of the CDR3 is TGTGCCAGCACCCCGGGACAGGGGTATGGCTACACCTTC. Its protein is CASTPGQGYGYTF.

The V gene is TRBV4-2, the J gene TRBJ2-3, with D unclear. The V gene lost 3 bases and the J gene lost 0 bases, with 10 bases spanning the gap. This CDR3 is built from 15 residues. The germline CDR1 and CDR2 sequences are LGHNA and YNFKEQ. The CDR3 sequence: CASSQTATSTDTQYF. CDR3 DNA: TGTGCCAGCAGCCAGACGGCGACTAGCACAGATACGCAGTATTTT.

V is TRBV10-3 and J is TRBJ1-5; 7 bases match TRBD1. Germline V CDR1 and CDR2: ENHRY, SYGVKD. The CDR3 covers 16 residues. J was trimmed by 1 base and V by 4 bases; bases with no gene match: 7. The CDR3 is CAISGGGGGSNQPQHF. CDR3 in DNA: TGTGCCATCAGTGGAGGAGGGGGCGGAAGCAATCAGCCCCAGCATTTT.

V gene TRBV18 combines with J gene TRBJ2-5; possible D gene TRBD2, 5 bases. V was trimmed by 2 bases and J by 5 bases, leaving 21 bases between them. Germline V gives CDR1 KGHSH, CDR2 LQKENI. The CDR3 runs to 17 residues. This CDR3 reads CASSPNPTTGSGETQYF. The DNA of the CDR3 is TGTGCCAGCTCACCAAACCCGACGACGGGGTCCGGGGAGACCCAGTACTTC.

This chain joins TRBV7-8 and TRBJ1-1; 8 nucleotides align to TRBD1. Looked up from germline, CDR1 is SGHVS and CDR2 is FQNEAQ. The V gene end was trimmed by 1 base and the J gene end by 5 bases; junction bases not matched to a gene: 6. CDR3 length: 15 amino acids. In nucleotides, the CDR3 is TGTGCCAGCAGCTTAGGAAGGACAGGGCGGACTGAAGCTTTCTTT. It codes for CASSLGRTGRTEAFF.

This rearrangement joins TRBV10-3 to TRBJ1-1; D possibly corresponds to TRBD1 (5 bases). Trimming took off 8 bases at V and 5 bases at J, with 15 bases between the two ends. Germline assignment: CDR1 ENHRY and CDR2 SYGVKD. The CDR3 is made up of 13 amino acids. Written as DNA, the CDR3 is TGTGCCATCTGGGGCAGGGCGGGAACTGAAGCTTTCTTT. Protein: CAIWGRAGTEAFF.

The CDR3 here is CASSRLQGRETQYF. The CDR3 region has the DNA TGTGCCAGCAGTCGACTACAGGGTCGAGAGACCCAGTACTTC. The rearrangement uses TRBV6-5 and TRBJ2-5; possibly TRBD1 for D (6 bases). The V end was cut by 5 bases, the J end by 4 bases, with 14 bases between. This CDR3 has 14 residues. Germline loops: CDR1 MNHEY, CDR2 SVGAGI.

Only a few counts were recorded for this clone. The chain carries TRBV7-8 and TRBJ1-6, with a possible D match to TRBD1 (5 bases). V lost 4 bases to trimming and J lost 7 bases, with 11 bases between them. The CDR3 consists of 14 residues. Germline V gene lookup returns CDR1 SGHVS and CDR2 FQNEAQ. The CDR3 here is CASSYRLSNSPLHF. CDR3 coding DNA: TGTGCCAGCAGCTACAGGTTGTCGAATTCACCCCTCCACTTT. The full variable domain, completed using reference TRBV7-8 and TRBJ1-6, is GAGVSQSPRYKVAKRGQDVALRCDPISGHVSLFWYQQALGQGPEFLTYFQNEAQLDKSGLPSDRFFAERPEGSVSTLKIQRTQQEDSAVYLCASSYRLSNSPLHFGNGTRLTVT.

This clone has more than one count but fewer than ten. The chain has TRBV28 and TRBJ2-2; D is perhaps TRBD1 (6 bases). The CDR3 loop spans 14 amino acids. Trimming pared 7 bases from V and 3 bases from J, leaving 12 bases between. Germline lookup yields CDR1 MDHEN and CDR2 SYDVKM. The CDR3 region has the DNA TGTGCCAGCATAAGCGGACAGTACACCGGGGAGCTGTTTTTT. Amino acid sequence: CASISGQYTGELFF.

The genes are TRBV7-2 and TRBJ2-7; 8 nucleotides agree with TRBD1. This CDR3 contains 15 residues. Germline loops: CDR1 SGHTA, CDR2 FQGNSA. The ends lost 2 bases at V and 2 bases at J; junction bases unmatched: 5. The DNA of the CDR3 is TGTGCCAGCAGCTTAATGGCAGGGGGCCCCTACGAGCAGTACTTC. This encodes CASSLMAGGPYEQYF.

CDR3: CASSYGQLNEKLFF. The CDR3 DNA is TGTGCCAGCAGTTATGGGCAGCTTAATGAAAAACTGTTTTTT. The chain couples TRBV6-5 to TRBJ1-4; D remains unclear. This CDR3 has 14 amino acids. In germline, CDR1 is MNHEY, CDR2 SVGAGI. Trimming removed 3 bases from V and 4 bases from J, with 9 bases in between.

This clone was observed a handful of times. The chain employs TRBV28 and TRBJ2-6; possibly TRBD2 for D (6 bases). The CDR3 runs 13 residues. Germline assignment: CDR1 MDHEN and CDR2 SYDVKM. V gave up 11 bases and J gave up 1 base, with 9 bases separating them. CDR3 nucleotides: TGTGCCGCGGGGCGGTCTGGGGCCAACGTCCTGACTTTC. This gives the protein CAAGRSGANVLTF.

This clone has more than one count but fewer than ten. The V gene is TRBV19, the J gene TRBJ2-1, with 8 positions matching TRBD1. V lost 3 bases, J lost 6 bases, and 10 bases stayed unmatched. The CDR3 is made up of 16 amino acids. Germline V CDR1 and CDR2: LNHDA, SQIVND (reference sequence). The chain's CDR3 is CASSIVGTGSGNEQFF. The DNA of the CDR3 is TGTGCCAGTAGTATCGTCGGGACAGGATCAGGCAATGAGCAGTTCTTC.